This TCR beta chain was observed in a study of T cells after yellow fever vaccination. In the case of this clonotype: Its antigen is as yet unknown.

Germline CDR1 reads SGHRS; CDR2 reads YFSETQ. The V gene lost 4 bases and the J gene lost 2 bases, with 13 bases spanning the gap. This CDR3 contains 14 residues. Via MiXCR, TCRdb re-called the 5' RACE reads, giving one row per CDR3 protein. Of 450,000 to 650,000 distinct CDR3 sequences in the sample, roughly 13% were seen once. General study points: One caveat is that FACS-sorted repertoires could contain abundant clonotypes contaminating from the bulk population.

The clonotype comes from a man in his thirties or forties who received the YFV17D yellow fever vaccine. The sample here was PBMCs, taken on the day of the yellow fever booster vaccination. The rearrangement joins TRBV5-1 to TRBJ2-7, with D perhaps matching TRBD1 (6 bases). The CDR3 is CASSRLDRPYEQYF. CDR3 nucleotides: TGCGCCAGCAGCCGTTTAGACAGGCCCTACGAGCAGTACTTC.